The text below deals with one TCR beta chain. This entry belongs to a study of blood T cell repertoires in COVID-19. Study-level background: PBMCs, B-cell-depleted T cells, or T cells were the source of the cDNA or gDNA that made up the material.

Profiled with immunoSEQ multiplex PCR; TCRdb holds only in-frame clones, not every one. The sample carries a few hundred thousand clones, 80% to 90% recorded once. V dropped 0 bases and J dropped 2; count of bases not matched to a gene: 1. Per the germline V gene, CDR1 is SGHRS and CDR2 is YFSETQ. The CDR3 runs to 14 residues. This sequence was found in a man aged 30 to 39 who had recovered from COVID-19. The chain combines TRBV5-1 with TRBJ2-7; TRBD2 aligns across 8 bases. The sequencing sample was made of peripheral blood. CDR3 loop: CASSLERGTYEQYF. CDR3 DNA: TGCGCCAGCAGCTTGGAGCGGGGGACCTACGAGCAGTACTTC.